These T cell receptor beta chains were read from a single sample in a study of blood T cells in healthy people across ages. TCRdb used MiXCR to reprocess the 5' RACE reads, holding one entry per CDR3 protein. The sample carries about 1,500,000 distinct CDR3 sequences, roughly 40% recorded once. Sequencing was done on a sample of blood. Every receptor here comes from a woman between 18 and 30 years old in good health. Each CDR3 is given without its conserved first and last residue. Each record gives: V gene, CDR3 protein.

>TRBV6-6
ASGNSGKVREQY
>TRBV7-9
ASSSTNEAF
>TRBV5-1
ASSTQDRAFDTEAF
>TRBV6-1
ASKRGGGQVGNQPQH
>TRBV6-6
ASLGGSGANVLT
>TRBV6-2/TRBV6-3
ASSYEAEMNTEAF
>TRBV12-3/TRBV12-4
ASSDQGAPYEQY
>TRBV13
ATGRASSSY
>TRBV29-1
SGIQGVNTEAF
>TRBV6-1
ASSERTSGRAGQF
>TRBV27
ASSGGNIQY
>TRBV12-3/TRBV12-4
ASSPSGRGYEQY
>TRBV20-1
SARDLRGETQY
>TRBV27
ASSPRTGGISYEQY
>TRBV20-1
SARSGRLGETQY
>TRBV6-1
ASSTQLGGTDTQY
>TRBV29-1
SVEADRYNEQF
>TRBV24-1
ATSDRKWGEQF
>TRBV7-2
ASSSPAGRGGNRDTQY
>TRBV30
AWSVGSEEF
>TRBV9
ASSGPSGAYEQY
>TRBV5-1
ASSSQGDGADVLT
>TRBV4-1
ASSQETSGNYEQY
>TRBV15
ATSRGHEQY
>TRBV5-1
ASSLGPTGWTETQY
>TRBV20-1
SASDKIYGYT
>TRBV7-2
ASSLEFGYEQY
>TRBV7-3
ASSLEGRGKTQY
>TRBV20-1
SARVTGIAKNIQY
>TRBV7-9
ASSLFVAGGLDGYT
>TRBV7-6
ASSIDGAVVAQY
>TRBV6-6
ASSGSETQY
>TRBV4-1
ASSPMTSGGSYEQY
>TRBV5-1
ASSSREGSTEAF
>TRBV6-2/TRBV6-3
ASSYSGTGGSDEKLF
>TRBV5-1
ASSLSESPNEQY
>TRBV2
ASSAVRTGVPKLF
>TRBV20-1
SARPHTGVWINEQF
>TRBV11-1
ASSSSRAGYNEQF
>TRBV27
ASRTPVDTEAF
>TRBV20-1
SASLGTGGCEQY
>TRBV10-3
AISESIAGVGDEQF
>TRBV3-1
ASSQGIPSGSLGRTDTQY
>TRBV20-1
SLGQGANGYT
>TRBV20-1
SAPKGGARGTEAF
>TRBV6-6
ASGVWDNQPQH
>TRBV5-1
ASSATTGGYEHY
>TRBV5-1
ASSPGEPQETQY
>TRBV3-1
ASSVQGASYNEQF
>TRBV5-5
ASSFSGGEGTQY
>TRBV7-2
ASSLGRLAGGHIQY
>TRBV9
ASSVGARGGKNEQY
>TRBV6-1
ASSVSAVHSGANVLT
>TRBV12-3/TRBV12-4
ASGRRGQPQH